The 12 T cell receptor beta chains in this list originate from one sample, sequenced in a study of vaccination and CD4 T cells after COVID-19. Their antigens remain unidentified. Treatment defined: approximately 9-day PBMC culture with coronavirus spike peptide pools or control peptides (ViraFEST assay). Sequencing of the DNA from cultured CD4+ T cells was carried out with the Oncomine TCR Beta short-read assay. TCRdb fed the PCR reads into MiXCR, producing one record per CDR3 protein. In the table there are over 10,000 distinct CDR3 sequences, about three fifths of which are singletons. The specimen comprised cultured CD4+ T cells from blood, sampled after SARS-CoV-2 vaccination. The receptor set was obtained from a human donor with COVID-19.

The chain links TRBV7-9 to TRBJ1-2; D is unclear. The ends were cut back, 1 base at V and 2 bases at J, with 5 bases in the middle. CDR3 length: 13 residues. Germline lookup yields CDR1 SEHNR and CDR2 FQNEAQ (reference sequence). Written as DNA, the CDR3 is TGTGCCAGCAGCTTAGAACAGAACTATGGCTACACCTTC. The encoded protein is CASSLEQNYGYTF. Drawing the rest from reference TRBV7-9 and TRBJ1-2, the complete variable domain is DTGVSQNPRHKITKRGQNVTFRCDPISEHNRLYWYRQTLGQGPEFLTYFQNEAQLEKSRLLSDRFSAERPKGSFSTLEIQRTEQGDSAMYLCASSLEQNYGYTFGSGTRLTVV.

Of note for this clonotype: The germline gene is not matched at one end of the junction; a read error may be the cause. CDR3 in amino acids: CASSLGATRETQYF. The CDR3 DNA follows: TGTGCTAGCAGCTTAGGGGCTACCCGCGAGACCCAGTACTTC. V usage is TRBV7-6 and J usage is TRBJ2-5, with D possibly being TRBD1 (5 bases). The germline CDR1 and CDR2 sequences are SGHVS and FNYEAQ. The CDR3 covers 14 residues.

This clonotype has a handful of counts. The rearrangement joins TRBV5-5 to TRBJ2-5; D is perhaps TRBD1 (6 bases). The V end lost 4 bases, the J end lost 2 bases, and 9 bases lay between the germline ends. Germline V CDR1 and CDR2: SGHKS, YYEKEE (reference sequence). The CDR3 sequence is 13 residues long. CDR3 sequence: CASSDTGQETQYF. As DNA, the CDR3 is TGTGCCAGCAGCGATACAGGGCAAGAGACCCAGTACTTC.

The chain has TRBV5-4 and TRBJ2-7; D is possibly TRBD1 or TRBD2 (5 bases each). In germline, CDR1 is SGHNT, CDR2 YYREEE (reference sequence). The CDR3 covers 14 residues. V lost 0 bases to trimming and J lost 1 base, with 8 bases between them. The CDR3 coding sequence is TGTGCCAGCAGCTTGGCCGGGGCGTCCTACGAGCAGTACTTC. The encoded protein is CASSLAGASYEQYF. The full variable domain, rest sourced from reference TRBV5-4 and TRBJ2-7, is ETGVTQSPTHLIKTRGQQVTLRCSSQSGHNTVSWYQQALGQGPQFIFQYYREEENGRGNFPPRFSGLQFPNYSSELNVNALELDDSALYLCASSLAGASYEQYFGPGTRLTVT.

The table lists this clonotype with a few counts. V gene TRBV6-1 combines with J gene TRBJ2-5; 9 positions agree with TRBD2. Unmatched junction bases numbered 1, after V lost 4 bases and J lost 4 bases. The germline V gene encodes CDR1 MNHNS and CDR2 SASEGT. This CDR3 is built from 13 residues. The DNA for the CDR3 is TGTGCCAGCAGTGTAGCGGGGGTAGAGACCCAGTACTTC. Its protein is CASSVAGVETQYF.

The V gene is TRBV28, the J gene TRBJ2-7, with 9 positions matching TRBD1. The ends lost 5 bases at V and 5 bases at J; junction bases unmatched: 10. CDR3 length: 15 amino acids. Germline V lookup: CDR1 MDHEN, CDR2 SYDVKM. The CDR3 nucleotides read TGTGCCAGCAGTGGGGGACGGGACAGGGAACACGAGCAGTACTTC. It is translated as CASSGGRDREHEQYF.

This clonotype appeared a single time. The chain is built from TRBV5-4 and TRBJ2-5; 14 nucleotides align to TRBD2. The V segment lost 4 bases and the J segment 5 bases; nucleotides outside the gene matches: 10. The CDR3 contains 17 residues. Germline-derived CDR1 and CDR2 are SGHNT and YYREEE (reference sequence). In nucleotides, the CDR3 is TGTGCCAGCAGCCCTCCCGGGACTAGCGGGGGCCGGGAGACCCAGTACTTC. It translates to CASSPPGTSGGRETQYF.

This clonotype was picked up a small number of times. The chain combines TRBV7-6 with TRBJ1-5; 9 bases map to TRBD1. Germline CDR1 reads SGHVS; CDR2 reads FNYEAQ. V lost 0 bases, J lost 6 bases, and 0 bases stayed unmatched. The CDR3 contains 14 residues. CDR3 sequence: CASSLAGQGQPQHF. CDR3 DNA sequence: TGTGCCAGCAGCTTAGCGGGACAGGGTCAGCCCCAGCATTTT.

In its sample, this clonotype was seen once. The chain recombines TRBV11-2 with TRBJ1-3; 8 bases map to TRBD1. The J segment lost 4 bases and the V segment lost 5 bases, leaving 10 bases of the junction unmatched. The length of the CDR3 is 16 residues. Germline CDR1 SGHAT, CDR2 FQNNGV. The CDR3 region is CASSGTGQFGGNTIYF. CDR3 sequence (DNA): TGTGCCAGCAGCGGGACAGGCCAATTCGGGGGAAACACCATATATTTT. Using reference TRBV11-2 and TRBJ1-3 for the parts outside the CDR3, the full variable domain is EAGVAQSPRYKIIEKRQSVAFWCNPISGHATLYWYQQILGQGPKLLIQFQNNGVVDDSQLPKDRFSAERLKGVDSTLKIQPAKLEDSAVYLCASSGTGQFGGNTIYFGEGSWLTVV.

V and J are TRBV11-2 and TRBJ2-7; the match to TRBD1 covers 11 bases. Looked up from germline, CDR1 is SGHAT and CDR2 is FQNNGV. This CDR3 contains 14 residues. Losses at the gene ends were 3 bases for V and 6 bases for J; bases not matched to a gene: 4. The CDR3 is CASSFPGQGGEQYF. The CDR3 region has the DNA TGTGCCAGCAGCTTTCCGGGACAGGGGGGCGAGCAGTACTTC.

CDR3 nucleotides: TGTGCCAGCAGTTATGCCATTAGCACAGATACGCAGTATTTT. The encoded protein is CASSYAISTDTQYF. The chain uses TRBV27 and TRBJ2-3; D is uncertain. V lost 4 bases to trimming and J lost 0 bases, with 8 bases between them. The CDR3 has 14 residues. Germline V gives CDR1 MNHEY, CDR2 SMNVEV (reference sequence).

The rearrangement joins TRBV7-8 to TRBJ2-3; unclear D gene. CDR1 is SGHVS and CDR2 is FQNEAQ in the germline V gene. The CDR3 runs to 15 residues. With 0 bases removed from V and 2 bases from J, the gap between germline ends came to 9 bases. DNA for the CDR3: TGTGCCAGCAGCTTAGCGCATCAGAACACAGATACGCAGTATTTT. Protein: CASSLAHQNTDTQYF.